Presented here are 3 T cell receptor beta chains from one specimen sequenced in a study of shared clonotypes between healthy human individuals. Some clones are missing from TCRdb's copy, which holds only in-frame ones; the method was immunoSEQ multiplex PCR. This table has fewer than 2.5 million clones, approximately 93% appearing once. Sequences were obtained from naive CD4+ T cells from PBMCs. Noted subset: CD45RA+ positively selected. The receptors derive from a man aged 18 to 29 in good health. Some clones in this sample may be carry-over from other donors' samples.

In DNA form, the CDR3 reads TGTGCCAGTAGTATAGCAAGGAGTTCCTACGAGCAGTACTTC. Protein sequence: CASSIARSSYEQYF. V gene TRBV19 combines with J gene TRBJ2-7; unclear D gene. The CDR3 extends over 14 amino acids. Germline V gene lookup returns CDR1 LNHDA and CDR2 SQIVND (reference sequence). Trimming left V 1 base short and J 1 base short, with 8 bases between.

J is TRBJ1-5 and V is TRBV6-5, with D unresolved. Germline V gene lookup returns CDR1 MNHEY and CDR2 SVGAGI. This CDR3 comprises 15 residues. V was clipped by 6 bases and J by 4 bases, with 16 bases between them. CDR3 region: CASRRTRAENQPQHF. The CDR3 coding sequence is TGTGCCAGCAGACGTACGAGGGCCGAAAATCAGCCCCAGCATTTT.

This chain links TRBV6-5 with TRBJ2-6; D tentatively fits TRBD1 or TRBD2 (5 bases each). The CDR3 extends over 16 amino acids. Germline CDR1 MNHEY, CDR2 SVGAGI. V lost 2 bases, J lost 2 bases, and 10 bases lay in between. The CDR3 DNA follows: TGTGCCAGCAGTTACGGGGGTAGAGCTGGGGCCAACGTCCTGACTTTC. It is translated as CASSYGGRAGANVLTF.